The 13 T cell receptor beta chains given below trace back to one sample, sequenced in a study of early T cells in non-severe SARS-CoV-2 infection. TCRdb analysed the 5' RACE reads with MiXCR anew, one entry per CDR3 protein. The data show 56,000 or so distinct CDR3 sequences, 8% to 11% seen once. The sample comprised whole blood. These receptors were collected from an adult who was a healthcare worker with PCR-confirmed SARS-CoV-2 infection or an uninfected control (not recorded which).

This chain uses TRBV5-1 with TRBJ2-7; no definite D call. The CDR3 totals 13 residues. Per germline, CDR1 SGHRS and CDR2 YFSETQ. The V and J ends lost 3 bases and 6 bases respectively, with 13 bases between them. CDR3 sequence: CASSSPKHGEQYF. As DNA, the CDR3 is TGCGCCAGCAGCTCTCCCAAGCACGGCGAGCAGTACTTC.

This clonotype occurred a few times. V is TRBV9 and J is TRBJ2-2; TRBD1 or TRBD2 may be the D gene (5 bases each). The germline V gene encodes CDR1 SGDLS and CDR2 YYNGEE. This CDR3 has 17 amino acids. V lost 0 bases to trimming and J lost 5 bases, with 17 bases between them. The CDR3 sequence is CASSVVRSGDETGELFF. The CDR3 region has the DNA TGTGCCAGCAGCGTAGTCAGATCCGGGGACGAGACCGGGGAGCTGTTTTTT.

This clonotype was seen a handful of times. CDR3 bases: TGTGCCAGCAGGACAGGCGGGGGTAACACCGGGGAGCTGTTTTTT. Translated, it gives CASRTGGGNTGELFF. This chain uses TRBV6-6 with TRBJ2-2; perhaps TRBD2 as D (7 bases). The CDR3 is 15 amino acids. The germline gives CDR1 MNHNY, CDR2 SVGAGI (reference sequence). The V gene lost 6 bases and the J gene lost 2 bases, with 13 bases spanning the gap.

This clonotype was seen more than once but under ten times. The chain couples TRBV10-3 to TRBJ2-1; TRBD2 matches at 10 bases. V trimming: 4 bases; J trimming: 0 bases; junction bases outside the gene matches: 3. The CDR3 has 16 amino acids. Germline V CDR1 and CDR2: ENHRY, SYGVKD. The CDR3 loop reads CAISGPSGSSYNEQFF. The DNA of the CDR3 is TGTGCCATCAGTGGCCCTAGCGGGAGCTCCTACAATGAGCAGTTCTTC.

The rearrangement links TRBV20-1 to TRBJ2-5, with D unclear. V dropped 0 bases and J dropped 0 bases, with 8 bases sitting between them. In germline, CDR1 is DFQATT, CDR2 SNEGSKA (reference sequence). This CDR3 spans 14 amino acids. The CDR3 is CSARDDPYQETQYF. For the CDR3, the DNA is TGCAGTGCTAGAGATGATCCGTACCAAGAGACCCAGTACTTC.

This sequence joins TRBV29-1 and TRBJ2-1; TRBD2 matches at 8 bases. This CDR3 spans 13 amino acids. Trimming removed 7 bases from V and 9 bases from J; junction bases left unmatched: 11. Looked up from germline, CDR1 is SQVTM and CDR2 is ANQGSEA. The CDR3 bases are TGCAGCGCAGAAGGGACTAGGGATGGTGAGCAGTTCTTC. Its translation is CSAEGTRDGEQFF.

This clonotype was found many times. The V gene is TRBV11-1, the J gene TRBJ2-7; a possible D gene is TRBD2 (6 bases). V lost 5 bases and J lost 6, with 14 bases in between. CDR3 length: 13 amino acids. CDR1 is SGHAT, CDR2 FQDESV, per germline (reference sequence). The CDR3 sequence is CASSLRDPIEQYF. The CDR3 DNA sequence: TGTGCCAGCAGCCTGCGGGACCCCATCGAGCAGTACTTC.

The sample holds many counts of this clonotype. The J gene is TRBJ2-3, the V gene TRBV2, with D perhaps TRBD1 (6 bases). Germline V lookup: CDR1 SNHLY, CDR2 FYNNEI. CDR3 length equals 14 residues. Trimming cost V 7 bases and J 3 bases, with 14 bases left between them. CDR3 bases: TGTGCCAGCATGAAGGGGGATTATACAGATACGCAGTATTTT. It translates to CASMKGDYTDTQYF.

This clonotype was observed many times. The V and J genes are TRBV29-1 and TRBJ2-3, with 7 nucleotides matching TRBD1. The V gene end was trimmed by 5 bases and the J gene end by 7 bases; junction bases not matched to a gene: 15. Germline V CDR1 and CDR2: SQVTM, ANQGSEA. This CDR3 spans 15 amino acids. This CDR3 reads CSVPEAQGVVNTQYF. Here the CDR3 DNA reads TGCAGCGTTCCCGAGGCGCAGGGGGTCGTAAATACGCAGTATTTT.

The chain is built from TRBV29-1 and TRBJ2-2; maybe TRBD2 (6 bases). Germline V CDR1 and CDR2: SQVTM, ANQGSEA. V was shortened by 8 bases and J by 5 bases, with 12 bases between the two germline ends. The CDR3 spans 12 residues. CDR3 nucleotide sequence: TGCAGCTCTGGAGGGGTAACCGGGGAGCTGTTTTTT. Translated, it gives CSSGGVTGELFF.

In its sample, this clonotype was seen a few times. The J gene is TRBJ2-7, the V gene TRBV29-1, with D possibly matching TRBD1 (5 bases). Trimming took 5 bases from V and 6 from J, leaving 14 bases between them. The length of the CDR3 is 12 residues. Germline V CDR1 and CDR2: SQVTM, ANQGSEA. Here the CDR3 reads CSVHPGMGEQYF. DNA of the CDR3: TGCAGCGTTCACCCAGGGATGGGCGAGCAGTACTTC.

The J gene is TRBJ2-1, the V gene TRBV30; D may be TRBD1 or TRBD2 (5 bases each). CDR1 and CDR2 from the germline V gene are GTSNPN and SVGIG (reference sequence). The CDR3 totals 15 residues. V was trimmed by 1 base and J by 0 bases, leaving 10 bases between them. DNA of the CDR3: TGTGCCTGGAGTGCCGGTGGGGGCTCCTACAATGAGCAGTTCTTC. Translation gives CAWSAGGGSYNEQFF.

V gene TRBV2 combines with J gene TRBJ1-5; perhaps TRBD1 as D (6 bases). The V end was cut by 6 bases, the J end by 3 bases, with 12 bases between. The CDR3 sequence is 14 residues long. Germline CDR1 reads SNHLY; CDR2 reads FYNNEI. The CDR3 coding sequence is TGTGCCAGCAGGCTGACAGGATACAATCAGCCCCAGCATTTT. Residues: CASRLTGYNQPQHF.